This TCR beta chain was recovered during a study of blood T cells in healthy people across ages. A sample-barcoded 5' primer and a J-beta primer mix were used in a second PCR of roughly 7 to 11 cycles. The template-switch adaptor, which had 12 random nucleotides, put a tag on each cDNA molecule. TCRdb reprocessed the 5' RACE reads with MiXCR, giving one entry per CDR3 protein. The data show some 1,000,000 distinct CDR3 sequences, under 30% seen once. This CDR3 is built from 11 residues. CDR1 SQVTM and CDR2 ANQGSEA come from the germline V gene. Trimming stripped 6 bases from V and 4 bases from J, with 9 bases between. The same data also contributed to another study, on T cells of mothers and their children.

The receptor was derived from a girl under 10 years old in good health. Sequencing was performed on blood. The chain carries TRBV29-1 and TRBJ1-1, with D unresolved. CDR3 protein: CSVRTGTEAFF. In nucleotides, the CDR3 is TGCAGCGTCCGAACGGGCACTGAAGCTTTCTTT.